The 7 T cell receptor beta chains below were found in one sample sequenced in a study of blood T cell repertoires in COVID-19. The data were produced by immunoSEQ multiplex PCR, yet TCRdb's version contains in-frame clones alone and is incomplete. The sample has some 240,000 clones; roughly 80% are singletons. The sequencing sample was made of PBMCs or T cells enriched from blood (not recorded which). The receptors were sampled from a man aged 25 to 40 with acute COVID-19.

The V and J genes are TRBV5-1 and TRBJ1-5; the match to TRBD1 covers 7 bases. Germline assignment: CDR1 SGHRS and CDR2 YFSETQ. The CDR3 contains 15 residues. V dropped 5 bases and J dropped 7; count of bases not matched to a gene: 12. CDR3 nucleotide sequence: TGCGCCAGCAGTTGGACAGGAGGGGATGGGCAGCCCCAGCATTTT. Its translation is CASSWTGGDGQPQHF.

The CDR3 DNA sequence: TGCGCCAGCAGCCACCTTACGTCGGTCTATGGCTACACCTTC. Amino acids: CASSHLTSVYGYTF. The chain employs TRBV4-1 and TRBJ1-2, with D unclear. The CDR3 loop spans 14 amino acids. Per the germline V gene, CDR1 is MGHRA and CDR2 is YSYEKL. Trimming pared 3 bases from V and 4 bases from J, leaving 12 bases between.

About this clone: At one end the junction does not follow the germline gene, possibly because of a read error. J is TRBJ1-1 and V is TRBV29-1; D call uncertain. Per the germline V gene, CDR1 is SQVTM and CDR2 is ANQGSEA. The CDR3 is 13 amino acids. In DNA form, the CDR3 reads TGCGGCGTTGTGCAAGGAGAGAACACTGAAGCTTTCTTT. It translates to CGVVQGENTEAFF.

The gene calls are TRBV3-1 (or the pseudogene TRBV3-2) and TRBJ1-2; TRBD1 is a possible D gene (6 bases). V was cut by 4 bases and J by 3 bases, with 18 bases left in between. CDR1 is LGHDT and CDR2 is YNNKEL in the germline V gene (reference sequence). This CDR3 has 16 residues. The CDR3 is CASSPPRRQGHYGYTF. CDR3 sequence (DNA): TGTGCCAGCAGCCCCCCTCGGAGGCAGGGGCACTATGGCTACACCTTC.

The V call is TRBV27, the J call TRBJ2-3; TRBD2 matches 7 bases. Germline lookup yields CDR1 MNHEY and CDR2 SMNVEV (reference sequence). J lost 4 bases, V lost 4 bases, and 8 bases had no gene match. CDR3 length equals 15 residues. The CDR3 here is CASSWGGGGSDTQYF. The CDR3 DNA reads TGTGCCAGCAGTTGGGGGGGAGGAGGGTCAGATACGCAGTATTTT.

The V gene is TRBV13, the J gene TRBJ1-4; D might be TRBD1 (6 bases). This CDR3 has 16 amino acids. CDR1 and CDR2 from the germline V gene are PRHDT and FYEKMQ (reference sequence). The V end was cut by 4 bases, the J end by 5 bases, with 17 bases between. The CDR3: CASSSVSTGENEKLFF. The CDR3 coding sequence is TGTGCCAGCAGCTCAGTCTCGACAGGAGAGAATGAAAAACTGTTTTTT.

This clone has a single count. The chain links TRBV18 to TRBJ2-5; D possibly corresponds to TRBD2 (7 bases). The length of the CDR3 is 15 residues. The ends were cut back, 7 bases at V and 2 bases at J, with 17 bases in the middle. Germline CDR1 is KGHSH and CDR2 is LQKENI. The chain's CDR3 is CASLNPQGGQETQYF. The CDR3 DNA reads TGTGCCAGCTTGAACCCACAGGGAGGGCAAGAGACCCAGTACTTC.